Shown below are 23 T cell receptor beta chains from a single sample sequenced in a study of shared clonotypes between healthy human individuals. Libraries were prepared by immunoSEQ multiplex PCR; TCRdb keeps only in-frame clonotypes and omits some of them. The sample has about 680,000 clones, 92% seen once. Naive CD8 populations comprised CD45RO-negative cells positively selected for CCR7, excluding terminally differentiated effector memory CD45RA+ cells. The sequencing input was naive CD8+ T cells sorted from blood. The source of these receptors is a man aged 25-45 years in good health.

The chain has TRBV5-1 and TRBJ2-3; possibly TRBD1 for D (5 bases). The CDR3 has 18 amino acids. V was shortened by 0 bases and J by 2 bases, with 19 bases between the two germline ends. Germline V gives CDR1 SGHRS, CDR2 YFSETQ. The chain's CDR3 is CASSLVIRVGAPTDTQYF. The CDR3 bases are TGCGCCAGCAGCTTGGTTATCAGGGTAGGGGCTCCCACAGATACGCAGTATTTT. Together with reference TRBV5-1 and TRBJ2-3, the CDR3 gives the full variable domain: KAGVTQTPRYLIKTRGQQVTLSCSPISGHRSVSWYQQTPGQGLQFLFEYFSETQRNKGNFPGRFSGRQFSNSRSEMNVSTLELGDSALYLCASSLVIRVGAPTDTQYFGPGTRLTVL.

The chain has TRBV7-9 and TRBJ2-3; D may correspond to TRBD1 or TRBD2 (5 bases each). Trimming took off 7 bases at V and 2 bases at J, with 25 bases between the two ends. The CDR3 length is 18 residues. CDR1 is SEHNR and CDR2 is FQNEAQ in the germline V gene (reference sequence). CDR3 amino acids: CASNPLNMGDRITDTQYF. CDR3 DNA sequence: TGTGCCAGCAACCCGCTTAATATGGGGGACCGCATCACAGATACGCAGTATTTT.

This clone appeared a single time. The CDR3 spells CASSQQSQVFGYTF. The CDR3, as DNA: TGTGCCAGCAGCCAGCAGTCACAGGTTTTTGGCTACACCTTC. The V gene is TRBV2, the J gene TRBJ1-2; D perhaps matches TRBD1 (5 bases). V was cut by 6 bases and J by 7 bases, with 18 bases left in between. The CDR3 is made up of 14 amino acids. CDR1 and CDR2 from the germline V gene are SNHLY and FYNNEI.

The chain joins TRBV4-1 to TRBJ2-7; 9 bases are a match to TRBD1. The ends lost 0 bases at V and 2 bases at J; junction bases unmatched: 2. This CDR3 has 15 amino acids. The germline CDR1 and CDR2 sequences are MGHRA and YSYEKL. The CDR3 coding sequence is TGCGCCAGCAGCCAAGATGGGGACAGGGCCTACGAGCAGTACTTC. Translating gives CASSQDGDRAYEQYF.

J is TRBJ2-1 and V is TRBV19; TRBD2 is a possible D gene (6 bases). Deletions cut 3 bases from V and 5 bases from J, with 8 bases between. Germline loops: CDR1 LNHDA, CDR2 SQIVND (reference sequence). There are 13 residues in the CDR3. The DNA of the CDR3 is TGTGCCAGTAGTATGTGGGGGGACAATGAGCAGTTCTTC. It yields the protein CASSMWGDNEQFF.

V gene TRBV7-9 combines with J gene TRBJ1-1; no definite D call. The CDR3 runs 14 residues. Trimming shortened V by 2 bases and J by 6 bases, and 13 bases separated the two germline ends. The germline V gene encodes CDR1 SEHNR and CDR2 FQNEAQ (reference sequence). CDR3 amino acids: CASSLHGEMAEAFF. The CDR3 region has the DNA TGTGCCAGCAGCTTACATGGGGAGATGGCTGAAGCTTTCTTT.

This clone was seen once. This chain joins TRBV7-8 and TRBJ2-7, with D possibly called TRBD1 or TRBD2 (5 bases each). Germline loops: CDR1 SGHVS, CDR2 FQNEAQ. This CDR3 is 15 amino acids long. V was pared by 5 bases and J by 6 bases, with 20 bases between. The DNA of the CDR3 is TGTGCCAGCAGCCACCCCGGGACCTCCGGAGGCGAGCAGTACTTC. It translates to CASSHPGTSGGEQYF.

This chain links TRBV6-6 with TRBJ1-1, with D unclear. The germline CDR1 and CDR2 sequences are MNHNY and SVGAGI (reference sequence). The CDR3 is 15 residues long. Trimming removed 0 bases from V and 0 bases from J, with 8 bases in between. The CDR3 bases are TGTGCCAGCAGTTACTCGATTGGGGTGAACACTGAAGCTTTCTTT. Its protein is CASSYSIGVNTEAFF.

The chain has TRBV10-1 and TRBJ1-1; 7 nucleotides match TRBD1. V was pared by 4 bases and J by 6 bases, with 8 bases of the junction left unmatched. Germline V gives CDR1 WNHNN, CDR2 SYGVQD (reference sequence). This CDR3 contains 14 residues. The CDR3, as DNA: TGCGCCAGCAGTGGCGACAGGGCGGTCGCTGAAGCTTTCTTT. It encodes CASSGDRAVAEAFF.

The chain joins TRBV28 to TRBJ1-3; D gene unclear. The CDR3 is made up of 15 amino acids. V dropped 2 bases and J dropped 0 bases, with 8 bases sitting between them. CDR1 is MDHEN, CDR2 SYDVKM, per germline. The CDR3 reads CASSLTQYSGNTIYF. In DNA form, the CDR3 reads TGTGCCAGCAGTTTAACGCAGTACTCTGGAAACACCATATATTTT.

The chain has TRBV2 and TRBJ1-3; perhaps TRBD1 as D (5 bases). The length of the CDR3 is 15 residues. V lost 5 bases, J lost 0 bases, and 11 bases lay in between. The germline V gene encodes CDR1 SNHLY and CDR2 FYNNEI. The CDR3 DNA is TGTGCCAGCAGTCGGGACGGTAGCTCTGGAAACACCATATATTTT. Encoded protein: CASSRDGSSGNTIYF.

The rearrangement links TRBV11-2 to TRBJ2-1; 7 bases map to TRBD1. Trimming took 4 bases from V and 13 from J; bases not matched to a gene: 7. The CDR3 has 12 residues. From germline, CDR1 is SGHAT and CDR2 FQNNGV. The CDR3 reads CASSSDRDSQFF. In DNA, the CDR3 is TGTGCCAGCAGCTCAGACCGGGACAGCCAGTTCTTC.

This chain links TRBV27 with TRBJ2-7; TRBD2 aligns across 10 bases. The length of the CDR3 is 15 residues. Trimming removed 6 bases from V and 0 bases from J; junction bases left unmatched: 5. Germline lookup yields CDR1 MNHEY and CDR2 SMNVEV (reference sequence). In nucleotides, the CDR3 is TGTGCCAGCAGCCAACTAGCGGGGACCTCCTACGAGCAGTACTTC. The encoded protein is CASSQLAGTSYEQYF.

The V call is TRBV9, the J call TRBJ2-1; 11 positions agree with TRBD2. The CDR3 contains 17 residues. The germline V gene encodes CDR1 SGDLS and CDR2 YYNGEE. V was clipped by 0 bases and J by 8 bases; unmatched bases: 10. The CDR3 loop reads CASSVAGSGRAGDEQFF. In DNA form, the CDR3 reads TGTGCCAGCAGCGTAGCGGGTAGCGGGAGGGCCGGCGATGAGCAGTTCTTC.

This chain connects TRBV30 to TRBJ2-1, with a weak D call TRBD2 (5 bases). The V end was cut by 5 bases, the J end by 7 bases, with 9 bases between. Germline V gene sequence: CDR1 GTSNPN, CDR2 SVGIG (reference sequence). The CDR3 has 11 residues. The CDR3 spells CAWGELNEQFF. The CDR3 DNA sequence: TGTGCCTGGGGGGAGTTGAATGAGCAGTTCTTC.

The chain uses TRBV4-1 and TRBJ1-4, with D possibly TRBD1 on 5 matching bases. Germline V CDR1 and CDR2: MGHRA, YSYEKL. The CDR3 is 16 amino acids. Trimming left V 2 bases short and J 8 bases short, with 18 bases between. The CDR3 DNA follows: TGCGCCAGCAGCCAAACTCCGGGGGATTACTTAGAAAAACTGTTTTTT. Its protein product is CASSQTPGDYLEKLFF.

The V call is TRBV9, the J call TRBJ2-5; 12 bases are shared with TRBD1. Germline CDR1 and CDR2: SGDLS and YYNGEE. The CDR3 runs 15 residues. The trim removed 3 bases at V and 4 bases at J, leaving 4 bases unmatched. This CDR3 is CASSAGQGALETQYF. CDR3 coding DNA: TGTGCCAGCAGCGCGGGACAGGGGGCTTTAGAGACCCAGTACTTC.

This sequence joins TRBV11-2 and TRBJ2-7; possibly TRBD1 for D (6 bases). Germline V gene sequence: CDR1 SGHAT, CDR2 FQNNGV. V lost 1 base and J 3 bases, leaving 13 bases between the germline ends. The CDR3 length is 15 residues. CDR3 coding DNA: TGTGCCAGCAGCTTAGCTCAGATAGGGGGCTACGAGCAGTACTTC. It specifies CASSLAQIGGYEQYF.

The rearrangement joins TRBV7-9 to TRBJ2-2; possibly TRBD1 for D (5 bases). This CDR3 is 14 amino acids long. V lost 8 bases to trimming and J lost 1 base, with 11 bases between them. CDR1 and CDR2 (germline): SEHNR, FQNEAQ (reference sequence). In nucleotides, the CDR3 is TGTGCCAGCTCGACAGATCTGAACACCGGGGAGCTGTTTTTT. As protein: CASSTDLNTGELFF.

CDR3 protein: CASSLVFLGLEQYF. The CDR3 nucleotides read TGCGCCAGCAGCTTGGTTTTTCTGGGGCTCGAGCAGTACTTC. The chain couples TRBV5-1 to TRBJ2-7, with D possibly TRBD1 on 5 matching bases. In germline, CDR1 is SGHRS, CDR2 YFSETQ. This CDR3 is built from 14 residues. V lost 0 bases to trimming and J lost 6 bases, with 13 bases between them.

The V call is TRBV18, the J call TRBJ2-7; 13 bases align to TRBD2. With 0 bases clipped from V and 7 bases from J, the junction kept 6 bases outside the gene matches. The CDR3 runs 16 residues. The germline gives CDR1 KGHSH, CDR2 LQKENI. In nucleotides, the CDR3 is TGTGCCAGCTCACCACCCTGGACTAGCGGGAGCGGTGAGCAGTACTTC. It is translated as CASSPPWTSGSGEQYF.

The chain couples TRBV4-3 to TRBJ2-7; a weak D match, TRBD2 (6 bases). Germline V gene data show CDR1 as LGHNA and CDR2 as YSLEER. Trimming took 1 base from V and 0 from J, leaving 10 bases between them. This CDR3 region has 15 residues. The CDR3 DNA reads TGCGCCAGCAGCCAAGGGGTTAGCGGCTCCTACGAGCAGTACTTC. Amino acids: CASSQGVSGSYEQYF.

In this sample, this clone turned up once. The rearrangement joins TRBV7-2 to TRBJ2-7; D is ambiguous. The CDR3 is 13 residues long. V gave up 3 bases and J gave up 3 bases, with 9 bases separating them. Germline V lookup: CDR1 SGHTA, CDR2 FQGNSA. This CDR3 is CASSFYTNYEQYF. The CDR3 nucleotides read TGTGCCAGCAGCTTTTACACCAACTACGAGCAGTACTTC.